This TCR beta chain emerged from a study of post-analysis software for immune sequencing data. Overall study results and limits: The study found TRBV5-6, TRBV5-1 and TRBV20-1 among about five TRBV segments more frequent in patients than controls.

The CDR3 length is 14 residues. V lost 5 bases and J lost 5, with 18 bases in between. The V gene's germline CDR1 is DFQATT and CDR2 SNEGSKA (reference sequence). Comments on this clonotype: Its matching antigen is unknown.

Unique-molecular-identifier-tagged TCR beta cDNA libraries were used. Via MiXCR, TCRdb re-called the PCR reads, giving one row per CDR3 protein. The sample lists roughly 870,000 distinct CDR3 sequences, roughly half occurring once. Sequencing input: blood. The J gene is TRBJ2-5, the V gene TRBV20-1; D may be TRBD2 (5 bases). The receptor was derived from a girl aged 10-17 years with multiple sclerosis. The CDR3 reads CSAGGVARLETQYF. In DNA form, the CDR3 reads TGCAGTGCTGGTGGGGTAGCGAGATTGGAGACCCAGTACTTC.